These T cell receptor beta chains were read from a single sample in a study of B cell selection in AIRE deficiency. The assay was immunoSEQ multiplex PCR, and TCRdb's table has in-frame clones only and misses some. The table shows approximately 24,000 clones, with about 90% occurring only once. The sequenced sample was CD4+CD25+ Tregs sorted from PBMCs. All receptors come from a human donor in good health. CDR3s include the opening cysteine and the closing phenylalanine or tryptophan. The D gene is left open where the match is weak. Not every row has a clone size; where given, it reads once, few, many or a size class.

clone size: -
V gene: TRBV2
D gene: -
J gene: TRBJ1-2
CDR3 DNA: TGTGCCAGCAGTGTTCCCCAGGAGAATGGCTACACCTTC
CDR3 protein: CASSVPQENGYTF

clone size: -
V gene: TRBV29-1
D gene: -
J gene: TRBJ1-2
CDR3 DNA: TGCAGCGTTGCTCCCGGCTACACCTTC
CDR3 protein: CSVAPGYTF

clone size: -
V gene: TRBV2
D gene: -
J gene: TRBJ1-4
CDR3 DNA: TGTGCCAGCAGGCCCACGGGGGCAGCGAATGAAAAACTGTTTTTT
CDR3 protein: CASRPTGAANEKLFF

clone size: -
V gene: TRBV5-4
D gene: -
J gene: TRBJ1-4
CDR3 DNA: TGTGCCAGCAGCTTGGGGGCCCCGGGACAAGGTTCGGCTAAACTGTTTTTT
CDR3 protein: CASSLGAPGQGSAKLFF

clone size: -
V gene: TRBV7-2
D gene: TRBD2
J gene: TRBJ2-1
CDR3 DNA: TGTGCCAGCAGCTCCGCATCTAGCGGGGGGGAAAATGAGCAGTTCTTC
CDR3 protein: CASSSASSGGENEQFF

clone size: -
V gene: TRBV23-1
D gene: -
J gene: TRBJ2-2
CDR3 DNA: TGCGCCAGCAGTCAATCCGATCCGGGCGGGTCCACCGGGGAGCTGTTTTTT
CDR3 protein: CASSQSDPGGSTGELFF

clone size: -
V gene: TRBV6-5
D gene: -
J gene: TRBJ2-7
CDR3 DNA: TGTGCCAGCAGTTACGGGGGAACCTACGAGCAGTACTTC
CDR3 protein: CASSYGGTYEQYF

clone size: -
V gene: TRBV5-1
D gene: -
J gene: TRBJ2-5
CDR3 DNA: TGCGCCAGCAGCCCCCGGACGGCGCGGGAGACCCAGTACTTC
CDR3 protein: CASSPRTARETQYF

clone size: -
V gene: TRBV11-3
D gene: TRBD2
J gene: TRBJ2-3
CDR3 DNA: TGTGCCAGCAGCCATCGCGGGGGGGCGGGAGATACGCAGTATTTT
CDR3 protein: CASSHRGGAGDTQYF

clone size: -
V gene: TRBV7-2
D gene: TRBD1
J gene: TRBJ1-5
CDR3 DNA: TGTGCCAGCAGCTTAGTCCCAGGGGGCTTCAATCAGCCCCAGCATTTT
CDR3 protein: CASSLVPGGFNQPQHF

clone size: medium-sized
V gene: TRBV5-6
D gene: TRBD1
J gene: TRBJ1-1
CDR3 DNA: TGTGCCAGCAGCTTGATGGGACAGGACACTGAAGCTTTCTTT
CDR3 protein: CASSLMGQDTEAFF

clone size: -
V gene: TRBV11-2
D gene: TRBD1
J gene: TRBJ2-7
CDR3 DNA: TGTGCCAGCAGCCCCGGGACAGGCCTCGAGCAGTACTTC
CDR3 protein: CASSPGTGLEQYF

clone size: -
V gene: TRBV2
D gene: -
J gene: TRBJ2-2
CDR3 DNA: TGTGCCAGCAGGGACTACTCAAGCCACGGGGAGCTGTTTTTT
CDR3 protein: CASRDYSSHGELFF

clone size: -
V gene: TRBV6-5
D gene: TRBD1
J gene: TRBJ1-6
CDR3 DNA: TGTGCCAGCGGAAAAGTGGGACAGCCGAGGTCACCCCTCCACTTT
CDR3 protein: CASGKVGQPRSPLHF

clone size: -
V gene: TRBV30
D gene: -
J gene: TRBJ1-6
CDR3 DNA: TGTGCCTGGAGGTGGGGGGACCCTAATTCACCCCTCCACTTT
CDR3 protein: CAWRWGDPNSPLHF

clone size: -
V gene: TRBV18
D gene: TRBD1
J gene: TRBJ2-7
CDR3 DNA: TGTGCCAGCTCACCACCGAGGGTTAGGGACAGGGTTGGCTACGAGCAGTACTTC
CDR3 protein: CASSPPRVRDRVGYEQYF

clone size: -
V gene: TRBV5-1
D gene: TRBD1
J gene: TRBJ1-1
CDR3 DNA: TGCGCCAGCAGCCAACAGGGGGGAAACACTGAAGCTTTCTTT
CDR3 protein: CASSQQGGNTEAFF

clone size: -
V gene: TRBV6-5
D gene: -
J gene: TRBJ1-3
CDR3 DNA: TGTGCCAGCAGCTCCCGGGACTCTGGAAACACCATATATTTT
CDR3 protein: CASSSRDSGNTIYF

clone size: -
V gene: TRBV11-2
D gene: -
J gene: TRBJ2-5
CDR3 DNA: TGTGCCAGCAGCTTAGATAGGGAGACCCAGTACTTC
CDR3 protein: CASSLDRETQYF

clone size: -
V gene: TRBV5-8
D gene: -
J gene: TRBJ1-6
CDR3 DNA: TGTGCCAGCAGCTTGAGAGGGGCGCCAATTTCACCCCTCCACTTT
CDR3 protein: CASSLRGAPISPLHF

clone size: -
V gene: TRBV7-9
D gene: -
J gene: TRBJ1-1
CDR3 DNA: TGTGCCAGCAGCTTCCGGGGGTACACTGAAGCTTTCTTT
CDR3 protein: CASSFRGYTEAFF

clone size: -
V gene: TRBV30
D gene: TRBD2
J gene: TRBJ2-2
CDR3 DNA: TGTGCCTGGAGTGTAGGTAGCGGGGGATACACCGGGGAGCTGTTTTTT
CDR3 protein: CAWSVGSGGYTGELFF

clone size: -
V gene: TRBV18
D gene: -
J gene: TRBJ1-5
CDR3 DNA: TGTGCCAGCTCACCAGTAGGGGGGAGCAATCAGCCCCAGCATTTT
CDR3 protein: CASSPVGGSNQPQHF

clone size: -
V gene: TRBV7-9
D gene: TRBD1
J gene: TRBJ1-1
CDR3 DNA: TGTGCCAGCAGCCCTACAGGGGGAGCCACTGAAGCTTTCTTT
CDR3 protein: CASSPTGGATEAFF

clone size: once
V gene: TRBV6-4
D gene: -
J gene: TRBJ1-5
CDR3 DNA: TGTGCCAGCAGTGACGACGGGACACACAATCAGCCCCAGCATTTT
CDR3 protein: CASSDDGTHNQPQHF

clone size: -
V gene: TRBV5-6
D gene: -
J gene: TRBJ1-2
CDR3 DNA: TGTGCCAGCAGCTTGATTAACAGGGCCTCAGAGGGCTACACCTTC
CDR3 protein: CASSLINRASEGYTF

clone size: -
V gene: TRBV5-5
D gene: -
J gene: TRBJ1-2
CDR3 DNA: TGTGCCAGCAGCTTGGCGTCAGGGATAAACTATGGCTACACCTTC
CDR3 protein: CASSLASGINYGYTF

clone size: once
V gene: TRBV5-6
D gene: -
J gene: TRBJ1-4
CDR3 DNA: TGTGCCAGCAGCCGTACAGCAAAGCTTAATGAAAAACTGTTTTTT
CDR3 protein: CASSRTAKLNEKLFF

clone size: -
V gene: TRBV6-5
D gene: -
J gene: TRBJ1-3
CDR3 DNA: TGTGCCACCCGACAGGCCTCTGGAAACACCATATATTTT
CDR3 protein: CATRQASGNTIYF

clone size: -
V gene: TRBV11-3
D gene: -
J gene: TRBJ2-3
CDR3 DNA: TGTGCCAGCAGCTTAGCTCGAGACAGCCAGCAGTATTTT
CDR3 protein: CASSLARDSQQYF

clone size: -
V gene: TRBV28
D gene: -
J gene: TRBJ1-5
CDR3 DNA: TGTGCCAGCAGTTTGACGGGGGCAGAACAGCCCCAGCATTTT
CDR3 protein: CASSLTGAEQPQHF

clone size: -
V gene: TRBV6-5
D gene: -
J gene: TRBJ1-2
CDR3 DNA: TGTGCCAGCAGCCTTCGGGCGGGGGATTCCTACACCTTC
CDR3 protein: CASSLRAGDSYTF

clone size: -
V gene: TRBV7-2
D gene: -
J gene: TRBJ1-4
CDR3 DNA: TGTGCCAGCAGGCGAGGGACAACTAATGAAAAACTGTTTTTT
CDR3 protein: CASRRGTTNEKLFF